This TCR beta chain was retrieved from a study of T cell responses to AZD1222 COVID-19 vaccine. Findings and caveats of the study: As reported, nearly half of all spike-specific TCRs target variant regions that are unmutated. At 160-218 and 743-854, vaccine-associated CD4 TCRs were dominant, and they spanned spike.

Investigators merged groups given second doses at roughly 4 or roughly 12 weeks. This clone was seen a single time. Its antigen is as yet unknown. Method: immunoSEQ multiplex PCR; TCRdb's copy keeps in-frame clones and lacks some. The sample has approximately 70,000 clones, around three quarters seen once. This CDR3 has 16 amino acids. Germline V gene sequence: CDR1 SGHTS, CDR2 YDEGEE. Deletions cut 3 bases from V and 0 bases from J, with 13 bases between. The V and J genes are TRBV5-8 and TRBJ2-1; weak D call: TRBD2 (6 bases). The receptor was derived from an adult who received the AZD1222 COVID-19 vaccine. The specimen comprised peripheral blood, sampled 28 days after the second AZD1222 dose. CDR3 region: CASSYPSASSYNEQFF. CDR3 coding DNA: TGTGCCAGCAGCTATCCTAGCGCCAGCTCCTACAATGAGCAGTTCTTC.